The present TCR beta chain was sequenced within a study of T cells in Graves' hyperthyroidism and ophthalmopathy. This CDR3 region has 16 residues. Trimming took 5 bases from V and 4 from J; bases not matched to a gene: 8. The V gene's germline CDR1 is MDHEN and CDR2 SYDVKM. This clonotype appeared many times. What was amplified from RNA transcripts were TCR beta CDR3 regions. An initial round of RT-PCR targeting the TCR CDR3 relied on the HTBI primer set. TCRdb fed the multiplex PCR reads into MiXCR, producing one record per CDR3 protein. The table shows about 360,000 distinct CDR3 sequences, with about 13% occurring only once. Each diagnosis was grounded in clinical symptoms, serum thyroxine and TRAb, thyroid ultrasound, and orbital computed tomography.

This sequence was found in a woman aged 18-30 years with Graves' hyperthyroidism. Sequencing was carried out using blood. The rearrangement uses TRBV28 and TRBJ1-2; 12 positions match TRBD1. CDR3 loop: CASSPGGTGGRYGYTF. The CDR3 DNA reads TGTGCCAGCAGTCCCGGAGGGACAGGGGGCCGCTATGGCTACACCTTC.